Sequencing of this TCR beta chain was carried out in a study of CD8+ T cells in alopecia areata. Overall study context: It was oral tofacitinib, at 5 to 10 mg twice daily, that treated patients received. Overall study findings and caveats: Amid tofacitinib therapy, many expanded lesional clones stayed present in scalp and blood. Any link of baseline CD8+ expansion to response, resting on one nonresponder, remains uncertain. In patients, TCRs were shared less clearly than in mice, and HLA may possibly be involved.

Treatment of the sample: oral pan-JAK inhibitor, 5-10 mg twice daily. The CDR3 totals 11 residues. The ends were cut back, 6 bases at V and 3 bases at J, with 5 bases in the middle. Germline V gene sequence: CDR1 SEHNR, CDR2 FQNEAQ (reference sequence). Comment on this clone: Antigen unknown.

Reverse transcription of extracted RNA yielded cDNA, which provided the sequencing template. The data were produced by immunoSEQ multiplex PCR, yet TCRdb's version contains in-frame clones alone and is incomplete. This repertoire shows around 200,000 clones, roughly 61% found once; its top ten account for roughly 12%. The input for sequencing was CD8+ T cells sorted from blood, taken at week 24, from a patient treated with tofacitinib. V is TRBV7-9 and J is TRBJ1-2; D not resolved. This TCR came from a human donor with alopecia areata. This CDR3 is CASSYYYGYTF. For the CDR3, the DNA is TGTGCCAGCAGTTACTACTATGGCTACACCTTC.